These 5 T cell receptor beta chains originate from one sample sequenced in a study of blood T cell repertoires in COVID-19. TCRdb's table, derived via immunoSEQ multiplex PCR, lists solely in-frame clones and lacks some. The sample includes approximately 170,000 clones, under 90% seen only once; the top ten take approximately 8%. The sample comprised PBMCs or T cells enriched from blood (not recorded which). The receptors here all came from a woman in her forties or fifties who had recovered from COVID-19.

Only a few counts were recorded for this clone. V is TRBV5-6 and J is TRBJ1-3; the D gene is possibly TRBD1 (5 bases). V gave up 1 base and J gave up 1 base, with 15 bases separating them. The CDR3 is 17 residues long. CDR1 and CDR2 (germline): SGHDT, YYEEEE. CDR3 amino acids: CASSLSVRAVSGNTIYF. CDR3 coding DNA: TGTGCCAGCAGCTTGTCGGTCAGGGCAGTATCTGGAAACACCATATATTTT.

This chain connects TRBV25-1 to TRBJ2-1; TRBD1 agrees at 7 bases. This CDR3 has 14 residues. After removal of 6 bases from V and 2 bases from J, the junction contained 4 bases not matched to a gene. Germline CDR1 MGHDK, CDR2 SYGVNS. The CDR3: CASRYGTAYNEQFF. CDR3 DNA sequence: TGTGCCAGCAGATACGGGACAGCCTACAATGAGCAGTTCTTC.

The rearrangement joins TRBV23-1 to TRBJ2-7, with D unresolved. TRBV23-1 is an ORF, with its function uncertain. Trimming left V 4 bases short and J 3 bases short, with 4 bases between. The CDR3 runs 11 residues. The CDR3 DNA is TGCGCCAGCAGTCGCAGCTACGAGCAGTACTTC. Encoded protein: CASSRSYEQYF.

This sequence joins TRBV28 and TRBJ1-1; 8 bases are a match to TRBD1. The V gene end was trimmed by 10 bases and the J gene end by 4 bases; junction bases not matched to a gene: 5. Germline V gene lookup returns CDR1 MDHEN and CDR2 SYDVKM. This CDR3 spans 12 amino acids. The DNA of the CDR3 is TGTGCCACACAGGACAGGGCCACTGAAGCTTTCTTT. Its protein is CATQDRATEAFF.

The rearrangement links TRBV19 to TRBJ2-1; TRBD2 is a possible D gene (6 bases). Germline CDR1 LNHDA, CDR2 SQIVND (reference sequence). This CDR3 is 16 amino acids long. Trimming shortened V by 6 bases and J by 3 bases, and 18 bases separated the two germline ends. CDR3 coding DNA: TGTGCCAGTAGCCGAGATAGCGGAGCCATCTACAATGAGCAGTTCTTC. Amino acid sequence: CASSRDSGAIYNEQFF.